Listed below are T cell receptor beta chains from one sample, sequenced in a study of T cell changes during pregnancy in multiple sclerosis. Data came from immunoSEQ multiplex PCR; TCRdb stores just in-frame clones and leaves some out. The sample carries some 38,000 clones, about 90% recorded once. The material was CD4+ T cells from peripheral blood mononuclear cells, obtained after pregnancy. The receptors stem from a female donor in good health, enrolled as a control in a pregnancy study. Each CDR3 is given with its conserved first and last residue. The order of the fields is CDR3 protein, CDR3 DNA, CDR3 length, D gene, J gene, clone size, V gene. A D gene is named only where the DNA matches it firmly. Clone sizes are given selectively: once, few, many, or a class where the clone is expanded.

cdr3_aa: CASSLGGGKFF
cdr3_nt: TGCGCCAGCAGCCTCGGAGGGGGCAAATTCTTT
cdr3_length: 11
d_call: TRBD1
j_call: TRBJ1-1
clone_size: -
v_call: TRBV5-1

cdr3_aa: CASSLSRGTLYGYTF
cdr3_nt: TGTGCCAGCAGCCTAAGCAGGGGTACCCTCTATGGCTACACCTTC
cdr3_length: 15
d_call: -
j_call: TRBJ1-2
clone_size: -
v_call: TRBV5-4

cdr3_aa: CASRSPRDRIYEQYF
cdr3_nt: TGTGCCAGCAGATCTCCCCGGGACAGGATCTACGAGCAGTACTTC
cdr3_length: 15
d_call: TRBD1
j_call: TRBJ2-7
clone_size: -
v_call: TRBV6-4

cdr3_aa: CASSRNPPLVDSGTEAFF
cdr3_nt: TGTGCCAGCAGCCGAAACCCCCCTCTGGTCGACTCGGGCACTGAAGCTTTCTTT
cdr3_length: 18
d_call: -
j_call: TRBJ1-1
clone_size: -
v_call: TRBV13

cdr3_aa: CASSPGTGVNQPQHF
cdr3_nt: TGTGCCAGCAGCCCCGGGACAGGGGTCAATCAGCCCCAGCATTTT
cdr3_length: 15
d_call: TRBD1
j_call: TRBJ1-5
clone_size: -
v_call: TRBV14

cdr3_aa: CASSVAVTDTQYF
cdr3_nt: TGTGCCAGCAGCGTAGCGGTGACAGATACGCAGTATTTT
cdr3_length: 13
d_call: -
j_call: TRBJ2-3
clone_size: -
v_call: TRBV9

cdr3_aa: CASSLGGGAYTEAFF
cdr3_nt: TGTGCCAGCAGCTTGGGTGGGGGGGCGTACACTGAAGCTTTCTTT
cdr3_length: 15
d_call: -
j_call: TRBJ1-1
clone_size: -
v_call: TRBV5-4

cdr3_aa: CASSPRKGSPSNYGYTF
cdr3_nt: TGTGCCAGCTCACCACGTAAAGGGAGTCCCTCTAACTATGGCTACACCTTC
cdr3_length: 17
d_call: -
j_call: TRBJ1-2
clone_size: -
v_call: TRBV18

cdr3_aa: CASSKQFGNPLPDEQFF
cdr3_nt: TGTGCCAGTAGTAAGCAATTCGGGAATCCCCTACCAGATGAGCAGTTCTTC
cdr3_length: 17
d_call: -
j_call: TRBJ2-1
clone_size: -
v_call: TRBV19

cdr3_aa: CASSPEASGIYEQYF
cdr3_nt: TGTGCCAGCAGCCCAGAGGCTAGCGGGATCTACGAGCAGTACTTC
cdr3_length: 15
d_call: TRBD2
j_call: TRBJ2-7
clone_size: once
v_call: TRBV7-2

cdr3_aa: CASSLAVSRGYTF
cdr3_nt: TGTGCCAGCAGCTTAGCGGTCAGCAGGGGCTACACCTTC
cdr3_length: 13
d_call: -
j_call: TRBJ1-2
clone_size: -
v_call: TRBV7-9

cdr3_aa: CASSLVFGGASREQYF
cdr3_nt: TGTGCCAGCAGCTTGGTCTTCGGGGGGGCCTCCCGAGAGCAGTACTTC
cdr3_length: 16
d_call: TRBD2
j_call: TRBJ2-7
clone_size: -
v_call: TRBV5-4

cdr3_aa: CSVSWQVNTGELFF
cdr3_nt: TGCAGCGTTTCGTGGCAGGTGAACACCGGGGAGCTGTTTTTT
cdr3_length: 14
d_call: -
j_call: TRBJ2-2
clone_size: few
v_call: TRBV29-1

cdr3_aa: CASSVDVAGGLREQFF
cdr3_nt: TGTGCCAGCAGCGTAGATGTAGCGGGAGGGCTCCGTGAGCAGTTCTTC
cdr3_length: 16
d_call: TRBD2
j_call: TRBJ2-1
clone_size: -
v_call: TRBV9

cdr3_aa: CASSLDRFSYNEQFF
cdr3_nt: TGTGCTAGCAGCCTCGACAGGTTCTCCTACAATGAGCAGTTCTTC
cdr3_length: 15
d_call: -
j_call: TRBJ2-1
clone_size: -
v_call: TRBV7-7

cdr3_aa: CASSYSGTGVSPLHF
cdr3_nt: TGTGCCAGCAGTTACTCCGGGACAGGGGTATCACCCCTCCACTTT
cdr3_length: 15
d_call: TRBD1
j_call: TRBJ1-6
clone_size: -
v_call: TRBV6-5

cdr3_aa: CASSIGLAVQETQYF
cdr3_nt: TGTGCCAGCAGCATAGGACTAGCGGTACAAGAGACCCAGTACTTC
cdr3_length: 15
d_call: TRBD2
j_call: TRBJ2-5
clone_size: -
v_call: TRBV5-8

cdr3_aa: CATAGTQDPYGYTF
cdr3_nt: TGTGCCACGGCTGGGACACAGGATCCCTATGGCTACACCTTC
cdr3_length: 14
d_call: -
j_call: TRBJ1-2
clone_size: once
v_call: TRBV10-3

cdr3_aa: CASSARTSQKDTQYF
cdr3_nt: TGTGCCAGCAGCGCGAGGACTAGCCAGAAAGATACGCAGTATTTT
cdr3_length: 15
d_call: TRBD2
j_call: TRBJ2-3
clone_size: -
v_call: TRBV5-4

cdr3_aa: CAAPRCQDSYEQYF
cdr3_nt: TGTGCCGCCCCAAGGTGCCAGGACAGCTACGAGCAGTACTTC
cdr3_length: 14
d_call: -
j_call: TRBJ2-7
clone_size: -
v_call: TRBV10-3

cdr3_aa: CASSSHRGGNTEAFF
cdr3_nt: TGTGCCAGCAGTTCCCACCGGGGGGGGAACACTGAAGCTTTCTTT
cdr3_length: 15
d_call: -
j_call: TRBJ1-1
clone_size: -
v_call: TRBV6-5

cdr3_aa: CAWKEVARSEQYF
cdr3_nt: TGTGCCTGGAAGGAGGTAGCCCGTTCTGAGCAGTACTTC
cdr3_length: 13
d_call: -
j_call: TRBJ2-7
clone_size: -
v_call: TRBV30

cdr3_aa: CASRLQGPNTEAFF
cdr3_nt: TGTGCCAGCAGACTCCAGGGCCCGAACACTGAAGCTTTCTTT
cdr3_length: 14
d_call: -
j_call: TRBJ1-1
clone_size: once
v_call: TRBV6-5

cdr3_aa: CASSLAGSGTGELFF
cdr3_nt: TGTGCCAGCAGCTTAGCCGGGTCTGGCACCGGGGAGCTGTTTTTT
cdr3_length: 15
d_call: -
j_call: TRBJ2-2
clone_size: -
v_call: TRBV13

cdr3_aa: CATRDSESTNEKLFF
cdr3_nt: TGTGCCACCCGAGACTCTGAATCAACTAATGAAAAACTGTTTTTT
cdr3_length: 15
d_call: -
j_call: TRBJ1-4
clone_size: -
v_call: TRBV10-3

cdr3_aa: CSESTEMNTEAFF
cdr3_nt: TGCAGCGAGTCGACAGAAATGAACACTGAAGCTTTCTTT
cdr3_length: 13
d_call: -
j_call: TRBJ1-1
clone_size: -
v_call: TRBV29-1

cdr3_aa: CASRPTGFEDTQYF
cdr3_nt: TGTGCCAGCAGACCGACAGGGTTTGAGGATACGCAGTATTTT
cdr3_length: 14
d_call: TRBD1
j_call: TRBJ2-3
clone_size: -
v_call: TRBV6-5

cdr3_aa: CASSLQGAYNEQFF
cdr3_nt: TGTGCCAGCAGCTTGCAGGGGGCATACAATGAGCAGTTCTTC
cdr3_length: 14
d_call: TRBD1
j_call: TRBJ2-1
clone_size: -
v_call: TRBV11-2

cdr3_aa: CASSLSGASYEQYF
cdr3_nt: TGTGCCAGCTCATTGAGCGGGGCGAGCTACGAGCAGTACTTC
cdr3_length: 14
d_call: TRBD2
j_call: TRBJ2-7
clone_size: once
v_call: TRBV18

cdr3_aa: CASSELQGFNYGYTF
cdr3_nt: TGCGCCAGCAGCGAGTTACAGGGCTTTAACTATGGCTACACCTTC
cdr3_length: 15
d_call: -
j_call: TRBJ1-2
clone_size: -
v_call: TRBV4-1

cdr3_aa: CASSLSVAPADTQYF
cdr3_nt: TGTGCCAGCAGCTTATCCGTTGCGCCTGCAGATACGCAGTATTTT
cdr3_length: 15
d_call: -
j_call: TRBJ2-3
clone_size: once
v_call: TRBV7-2

cdr3_aa: CSARQGETQYF
cdr3_nt: TGCAGTGCTAGACAGGGAGAGACCCAGTACTTC
cdr3_length: 11
d_call: -
j_call: TRBJ2-5
clone_size: once
v_call: TRBV20-1

cdr3_aa: CASSFSKTSGSREQYF
cdr3_nt: TGTGCCAGTAGTTTTAGCAAGACTAGCGGGAGCAGAGAGCAGTACTTC
cdr3_length: 16
d_call: TRBD2
j_call: TRBJ2-7
clone_size: -
v_call: TRBV19

cdr3_aa: CASSRGQSQPQHF
cdr3_nt: TGTGCCAGCAGCCGAGGACAATCTCAGCCCCAGCATTTT
cdr3_length: 13
d_call: -
j_call: TRBJ1-5
clone_size: -
v_call: TRBV7-9

cdr3_aa: CAISADINTGELFF
cdr3_nt: TGTGCCATCAGTGCGGACATTAACACCGGGGAGCTGTTTTTT
cdr3_length: 14
d_call: -
j_call: TRBJ2-2
clone_size: -
v_call: TRBV10-3

cdr3_aa: CASSPGQGNAGYTF
cdr3_nt: TGTGCCAGCTCACCGGGGCAGGGGAATGCCGGCTACACCTTC
cdr3_length: 14
d_call: -
j_call: TRBJ1-2
clone_size: once
v_call: TRBV18

cdr3_aa: CASSSDRGTEAFF
cdr3_nt: TGTGCCAGCAGCTCTGACAGGGGCACTGAAGCTTTCTTT
cdr3_length: 13
d_call: TRBD1
j_call: TRBJ1-1
clone_size: -
v_call: TRBV7-8

cdr3_aa: CAWSVPLASIGLRYNEQFF
cdr3_nt: TGTGCCTGGAGTGTACCGCTCGCTAGTATCGGATTAAGATACAATGAGCAGTTCTTC
cdr3_length: 19
d_call: -
j_call: TRBJ2-1
clone_size: -
v_call: TRBV30

cdr3_aa: CASSPKTGGPSGNTIYF
cdr3_nt: TGTGCCAGCTCACCCAAGACAGGGGGCCCCTCTGGAAACACCATATATTTT
cdr3_length: 17
d_call: TRBD1
j_call: TRBJ1-3
clone_size: -
v_call: TRBV18

cdr3_aa: CASIGYRSSGNTIYF
cdr3_nt: TGTGCCAGCATAGGGTACAGGAGCTCTGGAAACACCATATATTTT
cdr3_length: 15
d_call: -
j_call: TRBJ1-3
clone_size: -
v_call: TRBV6-1